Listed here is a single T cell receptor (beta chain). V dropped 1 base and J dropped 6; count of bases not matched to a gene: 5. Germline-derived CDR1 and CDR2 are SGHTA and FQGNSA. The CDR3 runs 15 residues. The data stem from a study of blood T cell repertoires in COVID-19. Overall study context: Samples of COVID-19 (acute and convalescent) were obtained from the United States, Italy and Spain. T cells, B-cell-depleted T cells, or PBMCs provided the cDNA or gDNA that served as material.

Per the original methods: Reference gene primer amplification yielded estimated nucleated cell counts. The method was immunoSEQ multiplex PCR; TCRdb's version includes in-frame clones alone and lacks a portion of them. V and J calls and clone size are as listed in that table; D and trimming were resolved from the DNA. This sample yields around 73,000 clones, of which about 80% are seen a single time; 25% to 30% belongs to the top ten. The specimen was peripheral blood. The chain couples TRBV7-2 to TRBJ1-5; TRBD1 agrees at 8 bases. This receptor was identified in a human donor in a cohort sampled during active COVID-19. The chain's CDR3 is CASSLVDRGAQPQHF. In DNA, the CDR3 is TGTGCCAGCAGCTTAGTCGACAGGGGCGCTCAGCCCCAGCATTTT.